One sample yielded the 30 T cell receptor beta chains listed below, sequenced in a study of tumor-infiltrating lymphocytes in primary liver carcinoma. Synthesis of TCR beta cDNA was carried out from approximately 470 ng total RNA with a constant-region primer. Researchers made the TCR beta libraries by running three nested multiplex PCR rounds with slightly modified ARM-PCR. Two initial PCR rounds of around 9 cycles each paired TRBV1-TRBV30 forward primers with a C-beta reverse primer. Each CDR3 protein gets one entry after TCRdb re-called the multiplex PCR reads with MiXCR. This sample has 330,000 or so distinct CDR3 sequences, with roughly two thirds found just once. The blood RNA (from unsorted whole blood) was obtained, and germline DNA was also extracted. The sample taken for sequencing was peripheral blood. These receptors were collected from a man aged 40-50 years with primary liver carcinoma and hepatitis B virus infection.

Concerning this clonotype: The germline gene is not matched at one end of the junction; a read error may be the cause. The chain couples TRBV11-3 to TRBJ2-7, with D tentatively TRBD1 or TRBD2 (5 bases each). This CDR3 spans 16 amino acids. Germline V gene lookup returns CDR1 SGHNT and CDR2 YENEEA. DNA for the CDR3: TGTGCTAGCAGTCATACCAGGACCAGGGAGATGTATGAGCAGTACTTC. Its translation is CASSHTRTREMYEQYF. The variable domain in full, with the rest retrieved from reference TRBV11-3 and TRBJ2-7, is EAGVVQSPRYKIIEKKQPVAFWCNPISGHNTLYWYLQNLGQGPELLIRYENEEAVDDSQLPKDRFSAERLKGVDSTLKIQPAELGDSAVYLCASSHTRTREMYEQYFGPGTRLTVT.

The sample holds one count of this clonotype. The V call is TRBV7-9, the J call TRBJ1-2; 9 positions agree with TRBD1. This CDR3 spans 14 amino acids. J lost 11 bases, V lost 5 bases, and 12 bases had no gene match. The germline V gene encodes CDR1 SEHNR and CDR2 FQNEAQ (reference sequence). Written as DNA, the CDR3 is TGTGCCAGCAGCCGCGACAGGGGGTTGGTTGGTTACACCTTC. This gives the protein CASSRDRGLVGYTF. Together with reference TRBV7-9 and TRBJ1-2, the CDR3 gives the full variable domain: DTGVSQNPRHKITKRGQNVTFRCDPISEHNRLYWYRQTLGQGPEFLTYFQNEAQLEKSRLLSDRFSAERPKGSFSTLEIQRTEQGDSAMYLCASSRDRGLVGYTFGSGTRLTVV.

This CDR3 reads CASSWGTGTTGDTQYF. The CDR3 region has the DNA TGTGCCAGCAGCTGGGGAACCGGGACAACGGGTGATACGCAGTATTTT. V usage is TRBV5-4 and J usage is TRBJ2-3, with D maybe TRBD1 (6 bases). This CDR3 has 16 amino acids. CDR1 SGHNT and CDR2 YYREEE come from the germline V gene (reference sequence). Trimming left V 3 bases short and J 6 bases short, with 20 bases between.

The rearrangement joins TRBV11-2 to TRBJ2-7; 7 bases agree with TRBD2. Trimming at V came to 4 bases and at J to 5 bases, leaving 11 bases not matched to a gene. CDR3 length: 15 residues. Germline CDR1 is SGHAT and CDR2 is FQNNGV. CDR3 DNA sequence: TGTGCCAGCAGCTATGAGCGGGATTATGGTCACGAGCAGTACTTC. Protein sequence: CASSYERDYGHEQYF.

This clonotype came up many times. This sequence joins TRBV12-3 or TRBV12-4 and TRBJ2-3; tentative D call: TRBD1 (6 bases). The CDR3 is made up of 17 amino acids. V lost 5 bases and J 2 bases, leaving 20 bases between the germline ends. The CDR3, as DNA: TGTGCCAGCAGTCCCTCTGGTAGGGGGTCATTCACAGATACGCAGTATTTT. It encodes CASSPSGRGSFTDTQYF.

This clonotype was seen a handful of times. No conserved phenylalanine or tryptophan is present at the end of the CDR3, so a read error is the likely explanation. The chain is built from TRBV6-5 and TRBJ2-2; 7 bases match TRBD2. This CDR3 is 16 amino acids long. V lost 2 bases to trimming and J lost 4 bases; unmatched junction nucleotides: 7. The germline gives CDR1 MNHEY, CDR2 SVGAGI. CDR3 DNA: TGTGCCAGCAGTTACGGGGGGGATGCGTTCACCGGGGAGCTGTTTTCT. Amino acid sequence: CASSYGGDAFTGELFS.

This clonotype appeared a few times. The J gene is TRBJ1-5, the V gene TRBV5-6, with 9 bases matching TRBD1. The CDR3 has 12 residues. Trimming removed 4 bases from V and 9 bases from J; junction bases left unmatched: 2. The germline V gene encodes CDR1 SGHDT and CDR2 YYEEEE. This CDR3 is CASSVDRGPQHF. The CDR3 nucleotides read TGTGCCAGCAGCGTGGACAGGGGGCCCCAGCATTTT.

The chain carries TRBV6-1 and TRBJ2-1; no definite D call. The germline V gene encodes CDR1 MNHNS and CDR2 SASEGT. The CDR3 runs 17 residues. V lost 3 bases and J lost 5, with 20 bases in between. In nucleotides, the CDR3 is TGTGCCAGCAGTGACGAAAGAGACCCTATGGACGACAATGAGCAGTTCTTC. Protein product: CASSDERDPMDDNEQFF.

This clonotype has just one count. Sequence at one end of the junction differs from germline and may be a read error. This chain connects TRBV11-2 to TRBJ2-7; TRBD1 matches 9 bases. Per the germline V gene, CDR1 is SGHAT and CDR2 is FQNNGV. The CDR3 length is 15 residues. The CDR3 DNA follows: TGTGCCAGCAGCGAGGACAGGGGCACAACCTACGAGCAATACTTC. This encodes CASSEDRGTTYEQYF. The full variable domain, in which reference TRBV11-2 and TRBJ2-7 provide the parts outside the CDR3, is EAGVAQSPRYKIIEKRQSVAFWCNPISGHATLYWYQQILGQGPKLLIQFQNNGVVDDSQLPKDRFSAERLKGVDSTLKIQPAKLEDSAVYLCASSEDRGTTYEQYFGPGTRLTVT.

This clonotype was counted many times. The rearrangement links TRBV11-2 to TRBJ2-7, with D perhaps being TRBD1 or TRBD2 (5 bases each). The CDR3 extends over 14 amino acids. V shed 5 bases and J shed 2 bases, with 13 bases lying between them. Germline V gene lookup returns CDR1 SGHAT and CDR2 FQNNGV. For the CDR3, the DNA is TGTGCCAGCAGCGCTAGGGACGGGGCCTACGAGCAGTACTTC. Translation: CASSARDGAYEQYF.

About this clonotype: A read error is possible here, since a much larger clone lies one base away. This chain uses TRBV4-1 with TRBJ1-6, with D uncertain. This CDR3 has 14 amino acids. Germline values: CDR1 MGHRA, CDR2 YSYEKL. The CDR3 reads CASRQEWSNSPLHF. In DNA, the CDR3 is TGCGCCAGCAGACAAGAGTGGTCAAATTCACCCCTCCACTTT.

The CDR3 loop is CASSPRTDQETQYF. In nucleotides, the CDR3 is TGTGCCAGCTCACCAAGGACAGATCAAGAGACCCAGTACTTC. The rearrangement links TRBV18 to TRBJ2-5, with D possibly TRBD1 on 6 matching bases. CDR3 length: 14 amino acids. The germline V gene encodes CDR1 KGHSH and CDR2 LQKENI. The V gene lost 2 bases and the J gene lost 2 bases, with 9 bases spanning the gap. The full variable domain, completed using reference TRBV18 and TRBJ2-5, is NAGVMQNPRHLVRRRGQEARLRCSPMKGHSHVYWYRQLPEEGLKFMVYLQKENIIDESGMPKERFSAEFPKEGPSILRIQQVVRGDSAAYFCASSPRTDQETQYFGPGTRLLVL.

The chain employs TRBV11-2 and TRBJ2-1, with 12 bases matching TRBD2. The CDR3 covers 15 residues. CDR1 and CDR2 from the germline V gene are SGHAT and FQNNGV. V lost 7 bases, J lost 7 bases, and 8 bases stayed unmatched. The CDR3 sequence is CASIALAGGQNEQFF. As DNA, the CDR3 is TGTGCCAGCATCGCTCTAGCGGGAGGGCAAAATGAGCAGTTCTTC.

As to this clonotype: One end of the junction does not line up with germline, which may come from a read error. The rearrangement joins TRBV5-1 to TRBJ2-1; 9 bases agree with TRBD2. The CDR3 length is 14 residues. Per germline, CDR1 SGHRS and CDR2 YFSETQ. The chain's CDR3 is CASGLVAGEKRQFF. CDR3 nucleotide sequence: TGCGCCAGCGGCTTGGTAGCGGGAGAAAAGCGGCAGTTCTTC. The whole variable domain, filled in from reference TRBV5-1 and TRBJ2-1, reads KAGVTQTPRYLIKTRGQQVTLSCSPISGHRSVSWYQQTPGQGLQFLFEYFSETQRNKGNFPGRFSGRQFSNSRSEMNVSTLELGDSALYLCASGLVAGEKRQFFGPGTRLTVL.

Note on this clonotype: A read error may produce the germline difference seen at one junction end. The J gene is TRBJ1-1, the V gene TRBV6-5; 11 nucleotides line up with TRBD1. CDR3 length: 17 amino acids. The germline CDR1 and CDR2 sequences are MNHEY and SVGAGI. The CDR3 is CASSRTGGPLMKTEAFF. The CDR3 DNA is TGTGCCAGCAGTCGGACAGGGGGCCCCCTCATGAAAACTGAAGCTTTCTTT.

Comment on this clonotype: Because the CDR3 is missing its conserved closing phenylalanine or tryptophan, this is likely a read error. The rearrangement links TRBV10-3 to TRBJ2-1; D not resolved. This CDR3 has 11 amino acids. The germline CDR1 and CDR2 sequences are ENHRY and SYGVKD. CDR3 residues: CTIIGQYEQFL. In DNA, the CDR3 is TGTACCATCATCGGGCAGTATGAGCAGTTCTTA.

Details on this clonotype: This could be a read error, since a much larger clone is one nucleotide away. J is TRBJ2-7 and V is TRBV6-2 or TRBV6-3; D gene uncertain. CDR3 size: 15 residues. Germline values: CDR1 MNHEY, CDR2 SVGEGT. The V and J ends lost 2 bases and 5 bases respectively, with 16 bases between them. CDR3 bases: TGTGCCAGCAGTTACGCTCCTAACGTTGTCAACGAGCAGTACTTC. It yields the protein CASSYAPNVVNEQYF.

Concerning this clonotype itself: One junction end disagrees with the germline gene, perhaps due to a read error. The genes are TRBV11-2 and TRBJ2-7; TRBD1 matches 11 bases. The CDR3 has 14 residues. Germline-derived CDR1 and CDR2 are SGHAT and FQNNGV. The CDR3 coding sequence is TGTACCAGCAGCTCGGGACAGGGGGTCTACGAGCAGTACTTC. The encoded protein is CTSSSGQGVYEQYF.

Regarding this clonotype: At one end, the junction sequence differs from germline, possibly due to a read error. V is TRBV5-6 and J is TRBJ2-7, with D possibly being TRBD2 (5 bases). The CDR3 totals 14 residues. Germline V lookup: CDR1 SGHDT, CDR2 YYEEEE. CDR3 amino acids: CASSLAESEYEKYF. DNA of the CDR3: TGTGCCAGCAGCTTAGCGGAGTCAGAATACGAGAAGTACTTC. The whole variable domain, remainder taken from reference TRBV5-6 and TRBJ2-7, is DAGVTQSPTHLIKTRGQQVTLRCSPKSGHDTVSWYQQALGQGPQFIFQYYEEEERQRGNFPDRFSGHQFPNYSSELNVNALLLGDSALYLCASSLAESEYEKYFGPGTRLTVT.

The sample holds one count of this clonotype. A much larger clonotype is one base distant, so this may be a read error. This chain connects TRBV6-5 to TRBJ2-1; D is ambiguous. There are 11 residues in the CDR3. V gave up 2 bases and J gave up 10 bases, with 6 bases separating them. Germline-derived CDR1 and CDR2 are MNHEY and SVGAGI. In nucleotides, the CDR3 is TGTGCCAGCAGTTACGCGGCGGAGCAGTTCTTC. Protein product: CASSYAAEQFF.

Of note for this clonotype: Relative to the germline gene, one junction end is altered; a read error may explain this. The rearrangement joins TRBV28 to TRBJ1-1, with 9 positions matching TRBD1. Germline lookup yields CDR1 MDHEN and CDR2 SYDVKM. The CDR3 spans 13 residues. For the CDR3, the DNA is TGTGCCAGCAGGACAGGGGGAAACACTAAAGCTTTCTTT. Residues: CASRTGGNTKAFF.

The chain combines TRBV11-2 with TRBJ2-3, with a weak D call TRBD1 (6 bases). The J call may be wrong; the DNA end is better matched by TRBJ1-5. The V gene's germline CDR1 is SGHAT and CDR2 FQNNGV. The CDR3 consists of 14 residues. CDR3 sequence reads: CASSFPGGPDTQHF. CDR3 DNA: TGTGCCAGCAGCTTTCCTGGGGGCCCAGATACGCAGCATTTT.

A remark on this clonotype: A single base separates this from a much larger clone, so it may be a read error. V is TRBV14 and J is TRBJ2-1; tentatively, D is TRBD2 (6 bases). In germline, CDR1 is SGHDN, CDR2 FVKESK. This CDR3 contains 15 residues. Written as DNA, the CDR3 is TGTGCCAGCAGCCAAGTTGCGGGACTGTACAATAAGCAGTTCTTC. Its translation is CASSQVAGLYNKQFF. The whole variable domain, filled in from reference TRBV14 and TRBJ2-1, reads EAGVTQFPSHSVIEKGQTVTLRCDPISGHDNLYWYRRVMGKEIKFLLHFVKESKQDESGMPNNRFLAERTGGTYSTLKVQPAELEDSGVYFCASSQVAGLYNKQFFGPGTRLTVL.

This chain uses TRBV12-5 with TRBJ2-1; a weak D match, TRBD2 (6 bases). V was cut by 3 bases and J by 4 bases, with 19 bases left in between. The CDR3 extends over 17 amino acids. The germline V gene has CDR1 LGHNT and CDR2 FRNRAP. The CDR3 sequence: CASGFAPGRAGYNEQFF. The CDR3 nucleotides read TGTGCTAGTGGTTTTGCCCCTGGTCGCGCGGGGTACAATGAGCAGTTCTTC.

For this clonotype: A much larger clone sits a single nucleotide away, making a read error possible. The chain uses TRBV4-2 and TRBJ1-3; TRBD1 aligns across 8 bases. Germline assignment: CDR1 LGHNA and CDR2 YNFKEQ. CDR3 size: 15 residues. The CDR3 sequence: CASSLGTGSGNIIYF. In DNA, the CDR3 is TGTGCCAGCAGCCTGGGGACAGGCTCTGGAAACATCATATATTTT.

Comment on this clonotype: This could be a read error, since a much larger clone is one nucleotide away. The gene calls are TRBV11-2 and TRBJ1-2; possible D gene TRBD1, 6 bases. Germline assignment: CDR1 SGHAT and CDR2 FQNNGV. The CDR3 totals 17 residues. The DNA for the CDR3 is TGTGCCGGCAGTCCCCGATTGGACAGCCTACTGAACTATGGCTACATCTTC. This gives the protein CAGSPRLDSLLNYGYIF. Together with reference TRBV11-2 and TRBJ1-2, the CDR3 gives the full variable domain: EAGVAQSPRYKIIEKRQSVAFWCNPISGHATLYWYQQILGQGPKLLIQFQNNGVVDDSQLPKDRFSAERLKGVDSTLKIQPAKLEDSAVYLCAGSPRLDSLLNYGYIFGSGTRLTVV.

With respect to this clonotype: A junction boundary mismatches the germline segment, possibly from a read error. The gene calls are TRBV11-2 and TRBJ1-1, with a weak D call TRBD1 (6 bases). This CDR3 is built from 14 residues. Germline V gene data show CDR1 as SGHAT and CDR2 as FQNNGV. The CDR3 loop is CASSLPGGNIEAFF. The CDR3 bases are TGTGCCAGCAGCTTACCCGGGGGCAACATTGAAGCTTTCTTT.

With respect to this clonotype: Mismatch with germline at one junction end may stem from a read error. The CDR3 is CGSSSNSGFDQPQHF. CDR3 coding DNA: TGTGGCAGCAGCTCAAACTCAGGTTTTGATCAGCCCCAGCATTTT. The rearrangement uses TRBV11-2 and TRBJ1-5; unclear D gene. The CDR3 sequence is 15 residues long. CDR1 and CDR2 (germline): SGHAT, FQNNGV.

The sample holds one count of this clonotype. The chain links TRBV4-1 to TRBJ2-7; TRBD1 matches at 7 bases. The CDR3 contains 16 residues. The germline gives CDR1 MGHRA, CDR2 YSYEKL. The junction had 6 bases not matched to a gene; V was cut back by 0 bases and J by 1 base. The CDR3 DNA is TGCGCCAGCAGCCAAGATACAGGGGCAATGTCCTACGAGCAGTACTTC. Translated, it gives CASSQDTGAMSYEQYF.

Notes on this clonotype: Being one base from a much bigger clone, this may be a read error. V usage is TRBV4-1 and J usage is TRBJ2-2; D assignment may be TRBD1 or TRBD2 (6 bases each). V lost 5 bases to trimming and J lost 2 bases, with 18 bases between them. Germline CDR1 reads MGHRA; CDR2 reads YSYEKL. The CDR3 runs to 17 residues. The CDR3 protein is CASSKPAGTINTGELFF. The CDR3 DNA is TGCGCCAGCAGCAAGCCTGCGGGGACAATTAACACCGGGGAGCTGTTTTTT.